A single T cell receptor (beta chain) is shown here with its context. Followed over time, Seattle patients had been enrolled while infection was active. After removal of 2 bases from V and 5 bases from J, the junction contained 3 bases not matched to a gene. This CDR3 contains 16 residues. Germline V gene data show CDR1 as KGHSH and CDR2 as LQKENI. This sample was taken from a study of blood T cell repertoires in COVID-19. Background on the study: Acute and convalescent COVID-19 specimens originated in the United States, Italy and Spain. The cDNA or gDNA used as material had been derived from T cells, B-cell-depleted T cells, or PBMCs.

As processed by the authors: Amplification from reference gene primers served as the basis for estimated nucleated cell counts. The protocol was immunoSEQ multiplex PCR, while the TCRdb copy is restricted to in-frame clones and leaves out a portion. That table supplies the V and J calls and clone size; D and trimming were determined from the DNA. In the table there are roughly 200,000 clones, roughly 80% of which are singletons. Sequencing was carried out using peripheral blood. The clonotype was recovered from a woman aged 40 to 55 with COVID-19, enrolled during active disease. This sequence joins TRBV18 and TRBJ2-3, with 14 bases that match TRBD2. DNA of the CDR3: TGTGCCAGCTCACCATTGGGACTAGCGGGGGAAGATACGCAGTATTTT. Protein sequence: CASSPLGLAGEDTQYF.